Detailed here is one T cell receptor (beta chain). Measured with immunoSEQ multiplex PCR; TCRdb has only the in-frame clones, and not every one. Seen here are fewer than 400,000 clones, 87% observed once, and the top ten hold around 9%. The sample belongs to a study of blood T cell repertoires in COVID-19. Germline-derived CDR1 and CDR2 are MDHEN and SYDVKM. The CDR3 spans 15 residues. The V segment lost 2 bases and the J segment 3 bases; nucleotides outside the gene matches: 2. The sample comprised PBMCs or T cells enriched from blood (not recorded which). This receptor was identified in a woman between 18 and 30 years old who had recovered from COVID-19. The chain has TRBV28 and TRBJ2-1; 9 positions agree with TRBD2. The CDR3 coding sequence is TGTGCCAGCAGTTTAGGGACTAGCCGCTACAATGAGCAGTTCTTC. Residues: CASSLGTSRYNEQFF.